These T cell receptor beta chains were read from a single sample in a study of blood T cell repertoires in COVID-19. The method was immunoSEQ multiplex PCR; TCRdb's version includes in-frame clones alone and lacks a portion of them. The table lists a few hundred thousand clones, around 87% of them singletons. The sequencing input was peripheral blood. The receptor set was obtained from a man aged 18 to 30 with active or convalescent COVID-19. Each CDR3 is given with its conserved first and last residue. D genes are given only for firm matches. Size is omitted from some rows. Given values are once, few, many or a class for expanded clones.

d_gene: NA; v_gene: TRBV10-2; j_gene: TRBJ1-4; abundance: NA; CDR3aa: CASSRGMWNEKLFF; CDR3nt: TGCGCCAGCAGCCGGGGAATGTGGAATGAAAAACTGTTTTTT
d_gene: TRBD1; v_gene: TRBV4-1; j_gene: TRBJ2-7; abundance: once; CDR3aa: CASSQQGAGEQYF; CDR3nt: TGCGCCAGCAGCCAGCAGGGGGCGGGTGAGCAGTACTTC
d_gene: TRBD2; v_gene: TRBV6-6; j_gene: TRBJ2-7; abundance: NA; CDR3aa: CASSRPNPSLAGSYEQYF; CDR3nt: TGTGCCAGCAGTCGCCCCAACCCCTCGCTAGCGGGGTCCTACGAGCAGTACTTC
d_gene: NA; v_gene: TRBV6-5; j_gene: TRBJ1-1; abundance: few; CDR3aa: CASSYLATLTGEAFF; CDR3nt: TGTGCCAGCAGTTACCTTGCGACCCTCACGGGTGAAGCTTTCTTT
d_gene: NA; v_gene: TRBV20-1; j_gene: TRBJ1-2; abundance: few; CDR3aa: CSASAANYGYTF; CDR3nt: TGCAGTGCTAGTGCCGCTAACTATGGCTACACCTTC
d_gene: NA; v_gene: TRBV7-9; j_gene: TRBJ2-1; abundance: once; CDR3aa: CASSSTKSSYNEQFF; CDR3nt: TGTGCCAGCAGCTCCACCAAGAGCTCCTACAATGAGCAGTTCTTC
d_gene: TRBD2; v_gene: TRBV28; j_gene: TRBJ2-3; abundance: NA; CDR3aa: CASSSPGLALNTDTQYF; CDR3nt: TGTGCCAGCAGTTCACCAGGACTAGCCCTTAATACAGATACGCAGTATTTT
d_gene: NA; v_gene: TRBV5-1; j_gene: TRBJ1-5; abundance: NA; CDR3aa: CASSLVGGNNQPQHF; CDR3nt: TGCGCCAGCAGCTTGGTTGGGGGGAACAATCAGCCCCAGCATTTT
d_gene: NA; v_gene: TRBV5-1; j_gene: TRBJ1-1; abundance: NA; CDR3aa: CASRSRESPEAFF; CDR3nt: TGCGCCAGCAGGTCGCGGGAATCTCCTGAAGCTTTCTTT
d_gene: NA; v_gene: TRBV12-3/TRBV12-4; j_gene: TRBJ1-2; abundance: NA; CDR3aa: CASSFTEGGYTF; CDR3nt: TGTGCCAGCAGTTTTACAGAGGGTGGCTACACCTTC